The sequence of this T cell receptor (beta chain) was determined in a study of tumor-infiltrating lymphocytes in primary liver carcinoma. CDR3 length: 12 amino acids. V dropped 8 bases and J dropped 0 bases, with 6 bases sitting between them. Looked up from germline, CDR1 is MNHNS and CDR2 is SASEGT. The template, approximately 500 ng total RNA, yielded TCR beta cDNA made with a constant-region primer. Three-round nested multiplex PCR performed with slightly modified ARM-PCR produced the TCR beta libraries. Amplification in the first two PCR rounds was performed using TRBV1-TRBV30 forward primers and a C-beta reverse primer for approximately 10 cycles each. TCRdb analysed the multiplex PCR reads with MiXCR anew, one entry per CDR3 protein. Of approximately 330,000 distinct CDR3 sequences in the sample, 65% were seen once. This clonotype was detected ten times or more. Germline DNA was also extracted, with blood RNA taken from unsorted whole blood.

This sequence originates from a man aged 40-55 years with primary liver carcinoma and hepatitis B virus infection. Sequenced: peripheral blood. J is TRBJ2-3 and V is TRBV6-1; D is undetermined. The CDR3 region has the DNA TGTGCCAGCGAAGGGAGCACAGATACGCAGTATTTT. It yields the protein CASEGSTDTQYF.